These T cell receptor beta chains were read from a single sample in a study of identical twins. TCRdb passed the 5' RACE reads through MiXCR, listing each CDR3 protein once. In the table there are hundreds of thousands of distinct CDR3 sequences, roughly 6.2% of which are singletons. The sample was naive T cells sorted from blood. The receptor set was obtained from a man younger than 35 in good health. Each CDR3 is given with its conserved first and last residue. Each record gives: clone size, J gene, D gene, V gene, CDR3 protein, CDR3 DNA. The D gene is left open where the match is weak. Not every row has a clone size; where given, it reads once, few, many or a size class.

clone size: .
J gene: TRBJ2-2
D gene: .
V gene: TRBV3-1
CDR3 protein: CASSPETGELFF
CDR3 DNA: TGTGCCAGCAGCCCGGAGACCGGGGAGCTGTTTTTT

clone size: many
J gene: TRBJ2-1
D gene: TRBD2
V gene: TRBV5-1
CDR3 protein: CASSWTSGSPNEQFF
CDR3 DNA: TGCGCCAGCAGCTGGACTAGCGGGAGTCCTAATGAGCAGTTCTTC

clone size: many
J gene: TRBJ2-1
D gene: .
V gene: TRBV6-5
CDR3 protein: CASSYSGSGSYNEQFF
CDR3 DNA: TGTGCCAGCAGTTACTCGGGGAGCGGGTCCTACAATGAGCAGTTCTTC

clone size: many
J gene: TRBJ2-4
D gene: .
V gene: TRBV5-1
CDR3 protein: CASSFGNVGIENIQYF
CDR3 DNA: TGCGCCAGCAGCTTTGGTAATGTGGGGATCGAGAACATTCAGTACTTC

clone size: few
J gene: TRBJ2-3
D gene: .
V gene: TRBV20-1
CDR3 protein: CSARDTGGADTQYF
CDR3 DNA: TGCAGTGCTAGAGACACAGGGGGGGCAGATACGCAGTATTTT

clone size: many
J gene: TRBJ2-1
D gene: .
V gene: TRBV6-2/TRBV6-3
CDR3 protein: CASSYWTAGSSNEQFF
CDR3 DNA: TGTGCCAGCAGTTACTGGACAGCTGGATCGTCCAATGAGCAGTTCTTC

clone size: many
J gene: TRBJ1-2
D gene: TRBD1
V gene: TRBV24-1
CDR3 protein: CATSDSGQLNYGYTF
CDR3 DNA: TGTGCCACCAGTGATTCGGGACAGTTAAACTATGGCTACACCTTC

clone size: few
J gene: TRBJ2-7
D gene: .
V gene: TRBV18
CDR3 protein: CASSPPTTYEQYF
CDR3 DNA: TGTGCCAGCTCACCACCTACTACTTACGAGCAGTACTTC

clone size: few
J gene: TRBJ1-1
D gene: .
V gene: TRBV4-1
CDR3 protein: CASMGRGNTEAFF
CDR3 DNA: TGCGCCAGCATGGGTAGGGGGAACACTGAAGCTTTCTTT

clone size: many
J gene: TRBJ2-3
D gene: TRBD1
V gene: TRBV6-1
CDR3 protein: CASTGQNTDTQYF
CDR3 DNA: TGTGCCAGCACGGGACAGAACACAGATACGCAGTATTTT

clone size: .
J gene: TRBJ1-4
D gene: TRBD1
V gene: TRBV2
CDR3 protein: CASSEGGTANEKLFF
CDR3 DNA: TGTGCCAGCAGTGAAGGAGGGACAGCTAATGAAAAACTGTTTTTT

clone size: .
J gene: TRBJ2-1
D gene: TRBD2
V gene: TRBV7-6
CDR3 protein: CASSLEAGDNEQFF
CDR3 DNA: TGTGCCAGCAGCTTAGAAGCGGGAGACAATGAGCAGTTCTTC

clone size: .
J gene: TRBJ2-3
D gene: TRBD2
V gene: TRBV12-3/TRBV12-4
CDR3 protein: CASTLGTSGNTDTQYF
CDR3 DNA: TGTGCCAGCACCCTAGGGACTAGCGGAAACACAGATACGCAGTATTTT

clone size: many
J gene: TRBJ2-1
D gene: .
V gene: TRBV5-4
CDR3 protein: CASSLELGPYNEQFF
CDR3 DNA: TGTGCCAGCAGCTTGGAACTAGGGCCTTACAATGAGCAGTTCTTC

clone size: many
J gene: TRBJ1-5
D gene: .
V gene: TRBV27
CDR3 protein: CASSSWGDFSNQPQHF
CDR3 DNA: TGTGCCAGCAGTTCATGGGGGGACTTTAGCAATCAGCCCCAGCATTTT

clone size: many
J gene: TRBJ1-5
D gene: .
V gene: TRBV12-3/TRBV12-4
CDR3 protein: CASTTLTGTSVPQHF
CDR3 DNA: TGTGCCAGCACTACACTCACCGGGACTAGTGTACCCCAGCATTTT

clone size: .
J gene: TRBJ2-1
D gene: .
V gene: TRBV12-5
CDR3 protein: CASCEGVGEQFF
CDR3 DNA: TGTGCTAGTTGTGAGGGGGTGGGTGAGCAGTTCTTC

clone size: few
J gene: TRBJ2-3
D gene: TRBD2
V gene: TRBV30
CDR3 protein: CAWTSGSSDTQYF
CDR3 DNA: TGTGCCTGGACTAGCGGGAGCTCAGATACGCAGTATTTT

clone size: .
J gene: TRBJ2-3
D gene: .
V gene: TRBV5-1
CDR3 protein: CASSLGRAPDTQYF
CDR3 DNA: TGCGCCAGCAGCTTGGGAAGGGCTCCAGATACGCAGTATTTT

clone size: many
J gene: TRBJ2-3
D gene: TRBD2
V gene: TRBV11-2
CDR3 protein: CASSPTGTSGRGGDTQYF
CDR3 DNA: TGTGCCAGCAGCCCAACCGGGACTAGCGGGAGAGGGGGGGATACGCAGTATTTT

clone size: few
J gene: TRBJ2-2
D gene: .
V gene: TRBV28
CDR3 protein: CASSLLGLRTGELFF
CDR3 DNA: TGTGCCAGCAGTTTACTTGGGCTCAGGACCGGGGAGCTGTTTTTT

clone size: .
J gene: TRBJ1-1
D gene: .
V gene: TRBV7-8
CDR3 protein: CASSLVGQASGTEAFF
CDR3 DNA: TGTGCCAGCAGCTTAGTGGGGCAGGCCTCGGGGACTGAAGCTTTCTTT

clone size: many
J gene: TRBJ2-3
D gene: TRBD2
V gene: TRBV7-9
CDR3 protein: CASSLALAGNADTQYF
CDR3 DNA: TGTGCCAGCAGCTTAGCCCTAGCGGGGAACGCAGATACGCAGTATTTT

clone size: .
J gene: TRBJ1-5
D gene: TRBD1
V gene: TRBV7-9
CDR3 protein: CASSFLFHRGLQPQHF
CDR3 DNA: TGTGCCAGCAGCTTTCTGTTCCACAGGGGGCTTCAGCCCCAGCATTTT

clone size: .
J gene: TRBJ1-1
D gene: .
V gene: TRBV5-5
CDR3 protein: CASSLVRGNSPRTEAFF
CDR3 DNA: TGTGCCAGCAGCTTGGTTAGGGGGAATTCCCCTCGGACTGAAGCTTTCTTT

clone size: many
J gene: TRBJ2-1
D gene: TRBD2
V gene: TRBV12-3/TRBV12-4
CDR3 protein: CASSFSGRDYNEQFF
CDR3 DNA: TGTGCCAGCAGTTTTAGCGGGAGGGACTACAATGAGCAGTTCTTC

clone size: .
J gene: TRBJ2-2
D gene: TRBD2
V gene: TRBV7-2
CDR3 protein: CASSLGLAGGGELFF
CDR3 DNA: TGTGCCAGCAGCTTAGGACTAGCGGGAGGGGGGGAGCTGTTTTTT

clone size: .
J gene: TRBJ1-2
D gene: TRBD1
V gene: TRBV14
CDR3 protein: CASSQGDRGTYGYTF
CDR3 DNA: TGTGCCAGCAGCCAGGGGGACAGGGGAACCTATGGCTACACCTTC

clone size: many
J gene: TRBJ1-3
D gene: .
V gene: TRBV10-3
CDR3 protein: CAIRNRTTGNTIYF
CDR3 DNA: TGTGCCATCAGAAACCGGACCACTGGAAACACCATATATTTT

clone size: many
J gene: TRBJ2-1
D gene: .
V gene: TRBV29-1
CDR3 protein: CSGGTGRYNEQFF
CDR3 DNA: TGCAGCGGAGGGACTGGGCGCTACAATGAGCAGTTCTTC

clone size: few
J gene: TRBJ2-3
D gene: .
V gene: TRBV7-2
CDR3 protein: CASSPRWGADTQYF
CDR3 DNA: TGTGCCAGCAGCCCACGATGGGGGGCAGATACGCAGTATTTT

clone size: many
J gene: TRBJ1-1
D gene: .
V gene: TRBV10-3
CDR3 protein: CAISTRNTEAFF
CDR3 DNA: TGTGCCATCAGTACTAGAAACACTGAAGCTTTCTTT

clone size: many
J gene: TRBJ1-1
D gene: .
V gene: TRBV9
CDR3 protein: CASSAHGGSPEAFF
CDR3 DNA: TGTGCCAGCAGCGCTCACGGCGGTTCCCCTGAAGCTTTCTTT

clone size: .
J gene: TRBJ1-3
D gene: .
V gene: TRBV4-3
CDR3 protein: CASSQDRAINTIYF
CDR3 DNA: TGCGCCAGCAGCCAAGACAGGGCGATAAACACCATATATTTT

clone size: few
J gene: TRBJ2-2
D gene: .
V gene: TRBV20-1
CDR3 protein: CSARTGSGELFF
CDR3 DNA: TGCAGTGCTAGAACCGGCTCCGGGGAGCTGTTTTTT